The clone carrying this T cell receptor beta chain was counted between two and nine times. Its antigen remains unidentified. Researchers ran the PCR with 60 Vbeta and 13 Jbeta primers. Using immunoSEQ multiplex PCR, the repertoire was profiled, and TCRdb retains in-frame clones only, with some absent. Found here are some 150,000 clones, around 70% of them singletons; the top ten hold 2.1%. Likely unrecorded immune exposures existed in these nominally healthy donors. The data originate from a study of cytomegalovirus exposure and HLA in healthy donors. Overall study findings and caveats: With high specificity and sensitivity, the classifier reportedly diagnosed cytomegalovirus status. In a later analysis, TCR beta V- and J-gene trimming showed a link to a missense DCLRE1C variant.

CDR3 length: 13 residues. V trimming: 8 bases; J trimming: 5 bases; junction bases outside the gene matches: 10. Germline V lookup: CDR1 SQVTM, CDR2 ANQGSEA. The rearrangement links TRBV29-1 to TRBJ1-1; 8 bases are shared with TRBD1. Sequencing was carried out using PBMCs. The sequence derives from a man aged 40-49 years in good health and CMV-seronegative. The CDR3 region is CSTRQGSGTEAFF. CDR3 nucleotide sequence: TGCAGCACCCGACAGGGGAGCGGGACTGAAGCTTTCTTT.